This T cell receptor beta chain was documented in a study of cytomegalovirus exposure and HLA in healthy donors. On the study more broadly: The same platform as the roughly 670 first-cohort repertoires was used for the 120 validation repertoires, a later analysis reported. Study-wide points: The investigators catalogued 150 or so TCR beta chains as cytomegalovirus-associated.

Trimming stripped 7 bases from V and 4 bases from J, with 13 bases between. This CDR3 spans 13 amino acids. The germline gives CDR1 SEHNR, CDR2 FQNEAQ (reference sequence). With respect to this clone: As yet, its antigen is unknown.

TCRdb's table, derived via immunoSEQ multiplex PCR, lists solely in-frame clones and lacks some. The data contain 250,000 to 350,000 clones, more than 75% of them seen just once; the ten biggest clones take up roughly 1%. The chain has TRBV7-9 and TRBJ2-5; no reliable D call. Sequencing input: PBMCs. This receptor was identified in a woman in her late teens or twenties in good health and CMV-seronegative. DNA for the CDR3: TGTGCCAGCAAGAACCGGTTACTAGAGACCCAGTACTTC. Translating it yields CASKNRLLETQYF. Based on the CDR3 plus reference TRBV7-9 and TRBJ2-5, the full variable domain is DTGVSQNPRHKITKRGQNVTFRCDPISEHNRLYWYRQTLGQGPEFLTYFQNEAQLEKSRLLSDRFSAERPKGSFSTLEIQRTEQGDSAMYLCASKNRLLETQYFGPGTRLLVL.